What follows is one T cell receptor beta chain and its context. The source of the sample is a study of blood T cell repertoires in COVID-19. The wider study: Italy, Spain and the United States were the sources of the convalescent and acute COVID-19 samples. PBMCs, B-cell-depleted T cells, or T cells were the source of the cDNA or gDNA that made up the material.

Trimming stripped 0 bases from V and 11 bases from J, with 20 bases between. Germline-derived CDR1 and CDR2 are SGHTA and FQGNSA. This CDR3 has 16 amino acids. Original processing notes: Cell counts per sample came from amplifying reference gene primers. The method was immunoSEQ multiplex PCR; TCRdb's version includes in-frame clones alone and lacks a portion of them. V and J calls and clone size are copied from that table; D and trimming were computed from the DNA. This table holds a few hundred thousand clones, about 86% found once. Sequenced: peripheral blood. The rearrangement joins TRBV7-2 to TRBJ2-1, with D possibly TRBD2 on 7 matching bases. The receptor was derived from an older woman with acute or convalescent COVID-19. CDR3 residues: CASSLAPGGPLEKQFF. The CDR3 DNA is TGTGCCAGCAGCTTAGCGCCCGGGGGGCCCCTAGAAAAGCAGTTCTTC.